This TCR beta chain was documented in a study of blood T cell repertoires in COVID-19. Study summary: The United States, Italy and Spain supplied acute and convalescent COVID-19 samples. PBMCs, B-cell-depleted T cells, or T cells provided the cDNA or gDNA that made up the material.

This CDR3 is built from 13 residues. Looked up from germline, CDR1 is MDHEN and CDR2 is SYDVKM. Trimming removed 5 bases from V and 4 bases from J; junction bases left unmatched: 3. Authors' data handling: For nucleated cells, counts were estimated from reference gene primer amplification. The table came from immunoSEQ multiplex PCR; TCRdb's copy has only in-frame clones and leaves some out. V and J calls and clone size follow that table, whereas D and trimming were derived from the DNA. This table holds approximately 300,000 clones, roughly 88% found once. This sequence originates from a woman between 45 and 60 years old with acute or convalescent COVID-19. The genes are TRBV28 and TRBJ2-5; 8 bases line up with TRBD2. Sequencing used peripheral blood. CDR3 nucleotide sequence: TGTGCCAGCAGTCCCGCGGGAGGAGAGACCCAGTACTTC. This encodes CASSPAGGETQYF.